This T cell receptor beta chain emerged from a study of blood T cell repertoires in COVID-19. Measured with immunoSEQ multiplex PCR; TCRdb has only the in-frame clones, and not every one. This table holds approximately 36,000 clones, 85% found once. There are 17 residues in the CDR3. The V end was cut by 1 base, the J end by 2 bases, with 15 bases between. Germline V gene data show CDR1 as SGHVS and CDR2 as FQNEAQ. Source material: peripheral blood. The receptor was derived from a man aged 50-59 years with active COVID-19. The rearrangement joins TRBV7-8 to TRBJ2-1; tentative D call: TRBD2 (5 bases). In DNA form, the CDR3 reads TGTGCCAGCAGCTTAGAGGAGGTGCGCGTAGCCTACAATGAGCAGTTCTTC. Residues: CASSLEEVRVAYNEQFF.